These 2 T cell receptor beta chains were sequenced from one sample in a study of OX40 agonist ivuxolimab in advanced cancers. Clones were read by immunoSEQ multiplex PCR, and TCRdb kept only the in-frame ones, dropping some. Here the sample spans more than 85,000 clones, approximately 83% being singletons. Sequenced material: CD4+ or CD8+ T cells sorted from blood, taken in a trial of the OX40 agonist ivuxolimab. The origin of the receptors is an adult with an advanced solid tumor such as melanoma, head and neck, liver or kidney cancer.

The rearrangement uses TRBV5-1 and TRBJ2-7; the match to TRBD1 covers 12 bases. The CDR3 has 15 residues. CDR1 is SGHRS and CDR2 is YFSETQ in the germline V gene. V lost 4 bases to trimming and J lost 4 bases; unmatched junction nucleotides: 6. The CDR3 here is CASSPGTGGWYEQYF. In nucleotides, the CDR3 is TGCGCCAGCAGCCCGGGGACAGGGGGCTGGTACGAGCAGTACTTC.

J is TRBJ1-2 and V is TRBV9; D is perhaps TRBD1 (6 bases). The CDR3 extends over 15 amino acids. V dropped 0 bases and J dropped 0 bases, with 9 bases sitting between them. CDR1 and CDR2 (germline): SGDLS, YYNGEE. CDR3 DNA: TGTGCCAGCAGCGTAGGCCCAGGGGCTAACTATGGCTACACCTTC. It yields the protein CASSVGPGANYGYTF.